Detailed here is one TCR beta chain. This entry is derived from a study of TIL therapy for anti-PD-1-resistant metastatic lung cancer. The time point here: pre-treatment sample, taken before nivolumab and TIL therapy. Germline CDR1 WSHSY, CDR2 SAAADI. The J segment lost 8 bases and the V segment lost 10 bases, leaving 11 bases of the junction unmatched. The CDR3 loop spans 14 amino acids. Sequencing used immunoSEQ v3. Generated by immunoSEQ multiplex PCR, the TCRdb table keeps only in-frame clones and is missing some. Seen here are roughly 58,000 clones, about 81% observed once, and the top ten hold less than 3.5%.

The chain joins TRBV10-2 to TRBJ1-4; 9 positions match TRBD1. Sequencing was performed on blood, taken at baseline. The sequence was collected from a person aged 25 to 85 with non-small cell lung cancer. The CDR3 is CATGHTGGDEKLFF. CDR3 nucleotides: TGCGCCACGGGGCATACAGGGGGCGACGAAAAACTGTTTTTT.